Listed below are T cell receptor beta chains from one sample, sequenced in a study of T cell repertoires in cytomegalovirus infection. These receptors' antigens are unknown. Each CDR3 protein gets one entry after TCRdb re-called the reads with MiXCR. The sample shows roughly 80,000 distinct CDR3 sequences, approximately 42% of them seen only once. The sample consisted of CD8+ T cells from cultured PBMCs, taken from culture after CMV antigen stimulation. All receptors come from a human donor in good health (CMV status not recorded). Some clones in this sample may be carry-over from other donors' samples. CDR3s include the opening cysteine and the closing phenylalanine or tryptophan. Fields, in order: CDR3 DNA, CDR3 protein, J gene, clone size, D gene, V gene. The D gene is left open where the match is weak. The size field is filled for only some rows; it gives once, few, many or a size class.

TGCAGTGCGGAGGGCCTCGCGGATGGAGCAGATACGCAGTATTTT,CSAEGLADGADTQYF,TRBJ2-3,-,-,TRBV20-1
TGTGCCAGCAGTGAGTACAGCAGCAATCAGCCCCAGCATTTT,CASSEYSSNQPQHF,TRBJ1-5,few,-,TRBV6-1
TGTGCCAGCTTCGTCGGGGGGGGAGAGACCCAGTACTTC,CASFVGGGETQYF,TRBJ2-5,few,TRBD2,TRBV7-9
TGTGCCAGCAGCGAAGAGGCGTTTGGATCGGAATCACTCCAAGAGACCCAGTACTTC,CASSEEAFGSESLQETQYF,TRBJ2-5,-,-,TRBV7-9
TGTGCCAGCAGTTTTCAGGGGGCAGGAGAGACCCAGTACTTC,CASSFQGAGETQYF,TRBJ2-5,few,TRBD1,TRBV28
TGTGCCAGCAATGGGGGGGGGTACAATGAGCAGTTCTTC,CASNGGGYNEQFF,TRBJ2-1,-,TRBD2,TRBV2
TGTGCCAGCAGCTTAGGACGGGGGATCGCGAACACCGGGGAGCTGTTTTTT,CASSLGRGIANTGELFF,TRBJ2-2,-,-,TRBV7-2
TGTGCCAGTAACAGAGGGGCTGAAGCTTTCTTT,CASNRGAEAFF,TRBJ1-1,few,-,TRBV19
TGTGCCAGCAGTCAAGTGGCGGGGGGACAAGAGACCCAGTACTTC,CASSQVAGGQETQYF,TRBJ2-5,many,TRBD2,TRBV11-2
TGCGCCAGCAGCCAAGATTTTTCTAGTCTCTACGAGCAGTACTTC,CASSQDFSSLYEQYF,TRBJ2-7,-,-,TRBV4-3
TGCGCCAGCAGCCAAGAACTGGCCTACGAGCAGTACTTC,CASSQELAYEQYF,TRBJ2-7,few,-,TRBV4-1
TGTGCCAGCAGTTCGATCGGGGCAATGAGCACAGATACGCAGTATTTT,CASSSIGAMSTDTQYF,TRBJ2-3,-,-,TRBV27
TGTGCCAGCAGCTTAGACCCCGGACAGATGGAGACCCAGTACTTC,CASSLDPGQMETQYF,TRBJ2-5,-,-,TRBV12-3/TRBV12-4
TGTGCTAGCAGCTTAGACAGGGCTACCTACAATGAGCAGTTCTTC,CASSLDRATYNEQFF,TRBJ2-1,few,TRBD1,TRBV7-7
TGTGCCACCAGTGACCGATGGACAGGGGAGATTTCCACTGAAGCTTTCTTT,CATSDRWTGEISTEAFF,TRBJ1-1,many,TRBD1,TRBV24-1
TGTGCCAGCAGCTACGGGGGGACCTACGAGCAGTACTTC,CASSYGGTYEQYF,TRBJ2-7,-,TRBD2,TRBV12-3/TRBV12-4
TGTGCCAGCAGCCGACAGGATAAGGGTTCACCCCTCCACTTT,CASSRQDKGSPLHF,TRBJ1-6,many,-,TRBV7-2
TGTGCCAGCAGTTTTTCTACAGGGGTCACTGAAGCTTTCTTT,CASSFSTGVTEAFF,TRBJ1-1,-,TRBD1,TRBV12-3/TRBV12-4
TGTGCCAGCCAGAAGGGGATCCACAGGGGAAATGAAAAACTGTTTTTT,CASQKGIHRGNEKLFF,TRBJ1-4,-,TRBD1,TRBV6-1
TGTGCCAGCAGCCCCCCGTCCTACGAGCAGTACTTC,CASSPPSYEQYF,TRBJ2-7,few,-,TRBV7-2
TGTGCCAGCAGCCCACAGGGGGCTAGCAATCAGCCCCAGCATTTT,CASSPQGASNQPQHF,TRBJ1-5,many,TRBD1,TRBV7-8
TGCGCCAGCGGCCAAGAGGCGGGGGAGCTGTTTTTT,CASGQEAGELFF,TRBJ2-2,-,-,TRBV4-1
TGTGCCACAAGGACAGGGTATGGCTACACCTTC,CATRTGYGYTF,TRBJ1-2,-,TRBD1,TRBV27
TGTGCCAGCAGTTATTTGCCCTACGAGCAGTACTTC,CASSYLPYEQYF,TRBJ2-7,few,-,TRBV6-2/TRBV6-3
TGTGCCAGCAGCTCGAATCCCGCAGATACGCAGTATTTT,CASSSNPADTQYF,TRBJ2-3,-,-,TRBV7-9
TGTGCCAGCAGCTGGGACAGGAGCTTCAATCAGCCCCAGCATTTT,CASSWDRSFNQPQHF,TRBJ1-5,-,TRBD1,TRBV12-3/TRBV12-4
TGTGCCAGCAGCCCGACGGACGGTAACAATGAGCAGTTCTTC,CASSPTDGNNEQFF,TRBJ2-1,few,-,TRBV11-2
TGTGCCAGCAGCCTCCCAATATCGGGTCTAGCGGGAGATACGCAGTATTTT,CASSLPISGLAGDTQYF,TRBJ2-3,few,TRBD2,TRBV7-9
TGTGCCAGCAGCCCCCAGCGGGGAGGCCAAGAGACCCAGTACTTC,CASSPQRGGQETQYF,TRBJ2-5,-,TRBD2,TRBV7-2
TGTGCCAGCAGTTTAGAACCTCTCGGCCGGGACGTATCAGATACGCAGTATTTT,CASSLEPLGRDVSDTQYF,TRBJ2-3,many,-,TRBV28
TGTGCCAGCACCCGCCCGATACGGGGGGCTATGACCCAGTACTTC,CASTRPIRGAMTQYF,TRBJ2-5,-,-,TRBV6-2/TRBV6-3
TGTGCCAGCAGCCTCCTCGGAGAACGGGGCTCCTACGAGCAGTACTTC,CASSLLGERGSYEQYF,TRBJ2-7,-,-,TRBV7-6
TGTGCCAGCACCCAATGGGGGGGACAGGGGGTTGAAGATACGCAGTATTTT,CASTQWGGQGVEDTQYF,TRBJ2-3,-,TRBD1,TRBV13
TGTGCCAGCAGCTTGTCCGGGACAGGGAACCTCTACGAGCAGTACTTC,CASSLSGTGNLYEQYF,TRBJ2-7,-,TRBD1,TRBV7-8
TGTGCCAGTAGTATCAGGAACTATGGCTACACCTTC,CASSIRNYGYTF,TRBJ1-2,-,-,TRBV19
TGCAGCATTAGGGCAGTAGATTCCTACGAGCAGTACTTC,CSIRAVDSYEQYF,TRBJ2-7,-,-,TRBV29-1
TGTGCCAGCAGCCTAAATCTTAGGCGGATAACAGGGAACACCGGGGAGCTGTTTTTT,CASSLNLRRITGNTGELFF,TRBJ2-2,many,-,TRBV7-6